The clone carrying this T cell receptor beta chain was counted many times. The SP2 primer and nested alpha and beta constant region primers amplified ligated cDNA in four rounds. A single record per CDR3 protein comes from TCRdb applying MiXCR to the 5' RACE reads. This sample has roughly 60,000 distinct CDR3 sequences, with 8% to 9% found just once. The data stem from a study of naive and memory T cell subsets. The CDR3 sequence is 14 residues long. The germline V gene encodes CDR1 MDHEN and CDR2 SYDVKM. V trimming: 5 bases; J trimming: 2 bases; junction bases outside the gene matches: 3. The library had UMIs added by 3' ligation of an oligonucleotide to TCR cDNA.

The source of this sequence is a female donor in good health. The chain employs TRBV28 and TRBJ1-3; 7 bases are a match to TRBD1. The CDR3 DNA sequence: TGTGCCAGCAGTATAACAGGGGCTGGAAACACCATATATTTT. This encodes CASSITGAGNTIYF.